This T cell receptor beta chain appears in the sequencing data of a study of tissue T cells after allogeneic stem cell transplantation. Generated by immunoSEQ multiplex PCR, the TCRdb table keeps only in-frame clones and is missing some. Among about 2,700 clones listed, approximately 43% were seen once. Specified time point: mouse harvest day 14 after allogeneic transplant. Tail vein injection delivered 10^7 T-cell-depleted bone marrow cells and 10^6 splenic CD5+ T cells. This mouse GVHD model was MHC-mismatched B6 to BALB/c, profiled day 7 or 14. This clone is labeled medium-sized (0.01 to 0.1%). The gene symbols are mouse symbols. Sequences were obtained from gut tissue. The TCR originated in a female BALB/c mouse given C57BL/6 T cells with graft-versus-host disease after an allogeneic hematopoietic cell transplant.

Partial CDR3 DNA: TGTGCCAGCAGTGATGGGGGAGGTGCAGAAACGCTGTAT. It yields the protein CASSDGGGAETLY. The whole CDR3 protein is CASSDGGGAETLYF. The chain combines TRBV13-1 with TRBJ2-3, with unresolved D. The CDR3 goes on 1 residue after the read ends, and that part is filled in from the germline J gene. CDR1 NSHNY and CDR2 SYGAGN come from the germline V gene. The CDR3 is made up of 14 amino acids. Trimming pared 0 bases from V and 1 base from J, leaving 6 bases between.